The 5 T cell receptor beta chains below all came from one sample that was sequenced in a study of T cells in localized non-small cell lung cancer (dated by TCRdb to the early 2020s). Libraries were built with the immunoSEQ multiplex PCR assay. Sourced from immuneACCESS, this table was stored by TCRdb with only in-frame sequences that have V and J called. A share of the clones is absent; for the studies checked, an unresolved V gene accounts for under half, and the remainder has no known explanation. The sample table shows 52,000 or so clones, and more than 80% are seen once. The ten largest clones take up more than 15% of the sample. The sample consisted of peripheral blood, taken before any cancer treatment. The receptors were sampled from a male donor aged 60 or over with stage III squamous cell lung carcinoma.

Notes on this clone: The junction departs from germline at one end; a sequencing error may be responsible. V and J are TRBV28 and TRBJ2-7, with D unclear. Germline lookup yields CDR1 MDHEN and CDR2 SYDVKM. The CDR3 loop spans 9 amino acids. The CDR3 bases are TGTGCCAGCAGTTTCCCGCGGACCTTC. As protein: CASSFPRTF. Together with reference TRBV28 and TRBJ2-7, the CDR3 gives the full variable domain: DVKVTQSSRYLVKRTGEKVFLECVQDMDHENMFWYRQDPGLGLRLIYFSYDVKMKEKGDIPEGYSVSREKKERFSLILESASTNQTSMYLCASSFPRTFGPGTRLTVT.

With respect to this clone: At one boundary the junction diverges from the germline segment, which might be a read error. The chain employs TRBV2 and TRBJ1-2; no clear D. CDR3 length: 13 amino acids. The germline gives CDR1 SNHLY, CDR2 FYNNEI. This CDR3 reads CASSGNLNYGYTF. Written as DNA, the CDR3 is TGTGCCAGTAGTGGAAATCTTAACTATGGCTACACCTTC.

This rearrangement joins TRBV7-3 to TRBJ1-4; D gene ambiguous. This CDR3 region has 15 residues. Germline assignment: CDR1 SGHTA and CDR2 FQGTGA. V was cut by 5 bases and J by 3 bases, with 13 bases left in between. The CDR3 sequence is CASSPGGSPNEKLFF. In nucleotides, the CDR3 is TGTGCCAGCAGCCCCGGCGGAAGTCCTAATGAAAAACTGTTTTTT.

This chain links TRBV11-1 with TRBJ1-1; 8 nucleotides line up with TRBD1. Germline CDR1 reads SGHAT; CDR2 reads FQDESV (reference sequence). CDR3 length equals 12 residues. The V gene end was trimmed by 6 bases and the J gene end by 5 bases; junction bases not matched to a gene: 2. The CDR3 spells CASSRQGTEAFF. The CDR3 nucleotides are TGTGCCAGCAGTCGACAGGGGACTGAAGCTTTCTTT.

This clone has a handful of counts. The rearrangement joins TRBV9 to TRBJ2-7; no definite D call. This CDR3 is 14 amino acids long. V lost 0 bases and J 0 bases, leaving 7 bases between the germline ends. CDR1 is SGDLS, CDR2 YYNGEE, per germline. This CDR3 is CASSVGEDSYEQYF. The DNA of the CDR3 is TGTGCCAGCAGCGTAGGGGAAGACTCCTACGAGCAGTACTTC. The full variable domain, rest sourced from reference TRBV9 and TRBJ2-7, is DSGVTQTPKHLITATGQRVTLRCSPRSGDLSVYWYQQSLDQGLQFLIQYYNGEERAKGNILERFSAQQFPDLHSELNLSSLELGDSALYFCASSVGEDSYEQYFGPGTRLTVT.